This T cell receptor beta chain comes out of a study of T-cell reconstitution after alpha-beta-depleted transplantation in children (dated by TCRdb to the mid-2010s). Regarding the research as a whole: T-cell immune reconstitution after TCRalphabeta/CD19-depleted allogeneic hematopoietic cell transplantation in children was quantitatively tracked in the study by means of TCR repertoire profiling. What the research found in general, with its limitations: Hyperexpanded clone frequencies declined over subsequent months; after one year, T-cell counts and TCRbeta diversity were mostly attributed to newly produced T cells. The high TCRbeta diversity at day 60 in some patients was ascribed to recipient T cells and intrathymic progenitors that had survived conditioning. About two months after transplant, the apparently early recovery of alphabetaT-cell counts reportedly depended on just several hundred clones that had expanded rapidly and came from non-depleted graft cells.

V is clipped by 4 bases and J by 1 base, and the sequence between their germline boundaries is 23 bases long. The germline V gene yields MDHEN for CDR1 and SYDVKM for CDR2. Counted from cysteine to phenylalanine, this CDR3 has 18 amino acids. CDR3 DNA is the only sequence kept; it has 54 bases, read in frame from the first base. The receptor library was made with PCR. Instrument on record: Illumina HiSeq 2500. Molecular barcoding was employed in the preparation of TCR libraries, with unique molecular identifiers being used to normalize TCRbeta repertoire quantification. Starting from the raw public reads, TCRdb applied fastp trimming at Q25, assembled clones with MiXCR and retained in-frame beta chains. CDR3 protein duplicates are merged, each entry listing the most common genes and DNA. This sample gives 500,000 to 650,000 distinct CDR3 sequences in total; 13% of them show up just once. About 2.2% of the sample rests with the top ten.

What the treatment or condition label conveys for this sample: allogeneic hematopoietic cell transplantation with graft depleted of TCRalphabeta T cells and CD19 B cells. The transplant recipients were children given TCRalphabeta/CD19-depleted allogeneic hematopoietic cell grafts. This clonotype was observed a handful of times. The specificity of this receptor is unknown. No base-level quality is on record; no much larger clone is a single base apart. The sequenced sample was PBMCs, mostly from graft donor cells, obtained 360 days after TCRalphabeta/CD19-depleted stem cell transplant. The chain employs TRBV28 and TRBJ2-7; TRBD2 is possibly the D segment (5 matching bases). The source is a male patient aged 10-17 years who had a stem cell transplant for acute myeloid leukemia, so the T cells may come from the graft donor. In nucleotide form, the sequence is TGTGCCAGCAGTTCCTCCTCAATAGCGTCACACTGGTCCTACGAGCAGTACTTC. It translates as CASSSSSIASHWSYEQYF.